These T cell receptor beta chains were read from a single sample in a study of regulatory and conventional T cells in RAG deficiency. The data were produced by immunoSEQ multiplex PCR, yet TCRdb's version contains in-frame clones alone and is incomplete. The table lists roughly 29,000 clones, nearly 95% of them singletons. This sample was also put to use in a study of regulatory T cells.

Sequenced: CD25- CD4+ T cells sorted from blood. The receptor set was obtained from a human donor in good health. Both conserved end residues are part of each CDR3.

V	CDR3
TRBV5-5	CASSLQGPATAEAFF
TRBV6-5	CASSYSSGTGGETQYF
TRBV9	CASSVGSGARQYTGELFF
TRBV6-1	CASSEAQVASSTDTQYF
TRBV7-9	CASSFSTRAYQETQYF
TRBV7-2	CASSLRVEGTQYF
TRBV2	CASSGGGTGSYEQYF
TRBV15	CATSKEILEMGDTEAFF
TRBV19	CASSIGHEGVGQPQHF
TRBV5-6	CASSSTGTGVQPQHF
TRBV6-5	CASSYWGSEDSPLHF
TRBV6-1	CASSVEGYQPQHF
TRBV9	CASSPIGQGPYNEQFF
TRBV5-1	CASSLGGQGAIGTEAFF
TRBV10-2	CASSTNRGRSETQYF
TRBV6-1	CAAKQGAQETQYF
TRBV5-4	CASSLDRNYEQYF
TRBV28	CASRAERANEKLFF
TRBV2	CASGRGAGEQYF
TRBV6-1	CASSERQFDGYTF
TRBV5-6	CASSLRQGDGYTF
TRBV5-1	CASSLMGPLNEQFF
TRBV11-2	CASSRGLSLGELFF
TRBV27	CASSSWEGARETQYF
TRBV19	CASSLTATNEKLFF
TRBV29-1	CSVAGQGGHEQYF
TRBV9	CASSVAPGDGNTIYF
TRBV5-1	CASSSPGIHYTF
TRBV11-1	CAILPGQASSNTGELFF
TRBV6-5	CASSSPGQGIAGYTF
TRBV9	CASSVQGTNEKLFF
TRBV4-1	CASSQPPTGNYGYTF
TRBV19	CASSLSLAGGRVDTQYF
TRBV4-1	CASSQEGRDSPSSYNSPLHF
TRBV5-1	CASSLVLAGKNIQYF
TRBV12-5	CASGLEQGGVNEQFF